Below are 23 T cell receptor beta chains sequenced from a single sample in a study of beta chain features in type 1 diabetes. Study observations and caveats: Shorter TCRB CDR3s, moderately but significantly so, marked every one of the four CD4+ subsets in Type 1 diabetes patients.

Of the isolated RNA, all was reverse transcribed, and so the sequenced material was expressed TCRB transcripts. Sequenced by immunoSEQ multiplex PCR; TCRdb stores in-frame clones only, minus some. The table lists about 240,000 clones, about 15% of them singletons, with approximately 0.02% in the top ten. Antigens of these TCRs are unknown. The sample comprised naive CD4+ T cells from blood. The receptors originated from a man aged 30 to 39 with type 1 diabetes.

A few counts support this clone. The J gene is TRBJ2-7, the V gene TRBV30; D remains unclear. This CDR3 has 15 residues. The germline gives CDR1 GTSNPN, CDR2 SVGIG (reference sequence). The V gene lost 2 bases and the J gene lost 1 base, with 15 bases spanning the gap. The CDR3 DNA follows: TGTGCCTGGAGTTATACCCGGCGGATGTCCTACGAGCAGTACTTC. The encoded protein is CAWSYTRRMSYEQYF. The full variable domain, its missing parts supplied by reference TRBV30 and TRBJ2-7, is SQTIHQWPATLVQPVGSPLSLECTVEGTSNPNLYWYRQAAGRGLQLLFYSVGIGQISSEVPQNLSASRPQDRQFILSSKKLLLSDSGFYLCAWSYTRRMSYEQYFGPGTRLTVT.

This clone was detected a few times. CDR3 loop: CASSSTSGTGNEQFF. CDR3 DNA sequence: TGTGCCAGCAGCTCGACTAGCGGGACGGGAAATGAGCAGTTCTTC. The chain recombines TRBV7-9 with TRBJ2-1, with 11 nucleotides matching TRBD2. Germline V lookup: CDR1 SEHNR, CDR2 FQNEAQ (reference sequence). The V segment lost 4 bases and the J segment 7 bases; nucleotides outside the gene matches: 6. This CDR3 is 15 amino acids long.

This clone was counted between two and nine times. The rearrangement joins TRBV5-4 to TRBJ2-3, with D possibly TRBD1 on 5 matching bases. V was cut by 0 bases and J by 6 bases, with 11 bases left in between. The CDR3 is made up of 14 amino acids. The germline V gene encodes CDR1 SGHNT and CDR2 YYREEE (reference sequence). The CDR3 is CASSLDPGADTQYF. DNA of the CDR3: TGTGCCAGCAGCTTGGACCCTGGGGCCGATACGCAGTATTTT.

The chain has TRBV4-2 and TRBJ1-2; a weak D match, TRBD1 (5 bases). Germline V gene sequence: CDR1 LGHNA, CDR2 YNFKEQ. CDR3 length equals 12 residues. With 4 bases removed from V and 8 bases from J, the gap between germline ends came to 11 bases. This chain's CDR3 is CASSRRETGYTF. DNA of the CDR3: TGTGCCAGCAGCCGCAGGGAAACGGGCTACACCTTC.

The chain links TRBV4-1 to TRBJ2-1; TRBD1 might be the D (5 bases). The CDR3 spans 14 residues. The germline V gene has CDR1 MGHRA and CDR2 YSYEKL. Trimming shortened V by 4 bases and J by 8 bases, and 15 bases separated the two germline ends. The CDR3, as DNA: TGCGCCAGCAGCCTACCAGGCAGGGTATATGAGCAGTTCTTC. Its protein product is CASSLPGRVYEQFF.

V is TRBV9 and J is TRBJ2-4, with D perhaps matching TRBD2 (6 bases). Germline lookup yields CDR1 SGDLS and CDR2 YYNGEE. V lost 0 bases and J lost 6, with 10 bases in between. The CDR3 covers 14 residues. The CDR3 is CASSVVDSGNIQYF. The CDR3 DNA follows: TGTGCCAGCAGCGTAGTTGATAGCGGAAACATTCAGTACTTC.

V is TRBV5-1 and J is TRBJ2-2; a possible D gene is TRBD1 (6 bases). Trimming took 4 bases from V and 4 from J, leaving 14 bases between them. The CDR3 sequence is 15 residues long. The germline V gene encodes CDR1 SGHRS and CDR2 YFSETQ. CDR3 sequence reads: CASSRDIRGTGELFF. In nucleotides, the CDR3 is TGCGCCAGCAGCCGGGACATAAGAGGCACCGGGGAGCTGTTTTTT.

The chain combines TRBV5-1 with TRBJ2-3; 16 nucleotides agree with TRBD2. V lost 4 bases and J lost 4; bases outside the gene matches: 9. The germline CDR1 and CDR2 sequences are SGHRS and YFSETQ. The CDR3 is 18 amino acids. CDR3 amino acids: CASSTGTSGGATPDTQYF. In DNA, the CDR3 is TGCGCCAGCAGCACCGGGACTAGCGGGGGGGCGACGCCAGATACGCAGTATTTT. Full variable domain (rest looked up from reference TRBV5-1 and TRBJ2-3): KAGVTQTPRYLIKTRGQQVTLSCSPISGHRSVSWYQQTPGQGLQFLFEYFSETQRNKGNFPGRFSGRQFSNSRSEMNVSTLELGDSALYLCASSTGTSGGATPDTQYFGPGTRLTVL.

V gene TRBV2 combines with J gene TRBJ1-1; D might be TRBD1 (6 bases). Per germline, CDR1 SNHLY and CDR2 FYNNEI. Trimming pared 4 bases from V and 0 bases from J, leaving 12 bases between. The CDR3 has 15 amino acids. CDR3 in amino acids: CASSVPTGLNTEAFF. For the CDR3, the DNA is TGTGCCAGCAGTGTTCCGACAGGCCTGAACACTGAAGCTTTCTTT.

This clone was detected a few times. The chain joins TRBV11-2 to TRBJ1-2; D perhaps matches TRBD1 (6 bases). V was trimmed by 2 bases and J by 4 bases, leaving 11 bases between them. Germline-derived CDR1 and CDR2 are SGHAT and FQNNGV. This CDR3 region has 14 residues. The CDR3 DNA is TGTGCCAGCAGCTTAAGGGGACAAATCTATGGCTACACCTTC. Protein: CASSLRGQIYGYTF.

In regard to this clone: In the same sample, other DNA sequences code for this CDR3. This sequence joins TRBV18 and TRBJ2-5; TRBD1 matches at 7 bases. V lost 1 base and J lost 4; bases outside the gene matches: 0. Germline V CDR1 and CDR2: KGHSH, LQKENI. The CDR3 spans 13 residues. The CDR3 here is CASSPRQGETQYF. The DNA for the CDR3 is TGTGCCAGCTCACCACGACAGGGAGAGACCCAGTACTTC. The complete variable domain, with remaining parts taken from reference TRBV18 and TRBJ2-5, reads NAGVMQNPRHLVRRRGQEARLRCSPMKGHSHVYWYRQLPEEGLKFMVYLQKENIIDESGMPKERFSAEFPKEGPSILRIQQVVRGDSAAYFCASSPRQGETQYFGPGTRLLVL.

The rearrangement uses TRBV5-1 and TRBJ2-7; 9 nucleotides match TRBD1. V gave up 3 bases and J gave up 5 bases; unmatched junction bases: 6. The CDR3 length is 14 residues. Germline V gene sequence: CDR1 SGHRS, CDR2 YFSETQ. The CDR3 DNA sequence: TGCGCCAGCAGCTCCGGGACAGGGTCGAACGAGCAGTACTTC. Its protein is CASSSGTGSNEQYF.

This clone was picked up a small number of times. The rearrangement uses TRBV6-1 and TRBJ1-2; D perhaps matches TRBD1 (5 bases). The CDR3 totals 15 residues. Deletions cut 6 bases from V and 4 bases from J, with 18 bases between. Per the germline V gene, CDR1 is MNHNS and CDR2 is SASEGT. The CDR3 DNA reads TGTGCCAGCAGCTCGATGGCTGCAGGGTCCTATGGCTACACCTTC. Residues: CASSSMAAGSYGYTF.

This clone has a handful of counts. The chain carries TRBV25-1 and TRBJ1-1; TRBD1 matches 7 bases. The V segment lost 4 bases and the J segment 7 bases; nucleotides outside the gene matches: 9. In germline, CDR1 is MGHDK, CDR2 SYGVNS. The CDR3 sequence is 14 residues long. CDR3 sequence reads: CASSVIGQAGEAFF. The CDR3 DNA sequence: TGTGCCAGCAGTGTCATAGGACAGGCCGGTGAAGCTTTCTTT.

The chain employs TRBV7-9 and TRBJ1-1, with 7 nucleotides matching TRBD1. The junction had 9 bases not matched to a gene; V was cut back by 5 bases and J by 6 bases. Per germline, CDR1 SEHNR and CDR2 FQNEAQ (reference sequence). The CDR3 contains 14 residues. The chain's CDR3 is CASSPLQGFAEAFF. The CDR3 coding sequence is TGTGCCAGCAGCCCATTACAGGGGTTTGCTGAAGCTTTCTTT.

This clone was recorded a few times. This rearrangement joins TRBV6-5 to TRBJ1-2; 8 bases are a match to TRBD1. Trimming removed 4 bases from V and 3 bases from J; junction bases left unmatched: 1. The CDR3 has 13 amino acids. From germline, CDR1 is MNHEY and CDR2 SVGAGI. The CDR3 reads CASSSGGDYGYTF. As DNA, the CDR3 is TGTGCCAGCAGTTCAGGGGGCGACTATGGCTACACCTTC.

The chain has TRBV29-1 and TRBJ2-7; 7 positions match TRBD1. CDR3 length: 11 residues. From germline, CDR1 is SQVTM and CDR2 ANQGSEA. The J segment lost 5 bases and the V segment lost 8 bases, leaving 6 bases of the junction unmatched. The CDR3 DNA reads TGCAGCACCAAGACAGGGAACGAGCAGTACTTC. Translated: CSTKTGNEQYF.

This clone was observed a few times. J is TRBJ2-2 and V is TRBV5-1; D gene ambiguous. This CDR3 contains 16 residues. Germline-derived CDR1 and CDR2 are SGHRS and YFSETQ. Trimming pared 0 bases from V and 0 bases from J, leaving 9 bases between. DNA for the CDR3: TGCGCCAGCAGCTTGGCTAGGAACCCGAACACCGGGGAGCTGTTTTTT. This gives the protein CASSLARNPNTGELFF.

This chain uses TRBV29-1 with TRBJ1-4; no clear D. This CDR3 spans 12 amino acids. Germline V lookup: CDR1 SQVTM, CDR2 ANQGSEA. V was shortened by 3 bases and J by 7 bases, with 9 bases between the two germline ends. The CDR3 here is CSVDRGSEKLFF. CDR3 coding DNA: TGCAGCGTTGATAGAGGGTCTGAAAAACTGTTTTTT.

The V and J genes are TRBV5-1 and TRBJ1-1; D not certain. V was trimmed by 0 bases and J by 3 bases, leaving 12 bases between them. CDR1 and CDR2 from the germline V gene are SGHRS and YFSETQ. The CDR3 is 15 residues long. CDR3 sequence (DNA): TGCGCCAGCAGCTTGGGTGGCATAGGAGACACTGAAGCTTTCTTT. The encoded protein is CASSLGGIGDTEAFF. The full variable domain, completed using reference TRBV5-1 and TRBJ1-1, is KAGVTQTPRYLIKTRGQQVTLSCSPISGHRSVSWYQQTPGQGLQFLFEYFSETQRNKGNFPGRFSGRQFSNSRSEMNVSTLELGDSALYLCASSLGGIGDTEAFFGQGTRLTVV.

The CDR3 is CASSESASGETQYF. CDR3 nucleotides: TGCGCCAGCAGTGAGTCGGCTAGCGGTGAGACCCAGTACTTC. The V and J genes are TRBV10-1 and TRBJ2-5; TRBD2 matches 7 bases. CDR3 length equals 14 residues. The V and J ends lost 0 bases and 5 bases, in that order; junction bases with no gene match: 3. From germline, CDR1 is WNHNN and CDR2 SYGVQD (reference sequence).

V and J are TRBV2 and TRBJ2-2; 10 bases map to TRBD1. The CDR3 loop spans 15 amino acids. The germline CDR1 and CDR2 sequences are SNHLY and FYNNEI. Trimming at V came to 4 bases and at J to 7 bases, leaving 6 bases not matched to a gene. In DNA form, the CDR3 reads TGTGCCAGCAGTGGCTGGGACAGGGGACTCGGGGAGCTGTTTTTT. Protein product: CASSGWDRGLGELFF.

The chain carries TRBV5-1 and TRBJ2-1; TRBD2 might be the D (6 bases). The length of the CDR3 is 16 residues. The germline CDR1 and CDR2 sequences are SGHRS and YFSETQ. Trimming removed 4 bases at V and 5 bases at J, with 19 bases between. CDR3 in DNA: TGCGCCAGCAGCCCCGACTGGAGGGCCGGCCACAATGAGCAGTTCTTC. Translating it yields CASSPDWRAGHNEQFF.